A single sample is the source of the 21 T cell receptor beta chains below, sequenced in a study of cytomegalovirus exposure and HLA in healthy donors. 60 Vbeta and 13 Jbeta primers were used in PCR. Measured with immunoSEQ multiplex PCR; TCRdb has only the in-frame clones, and not every one. The sample carries roughly 100,000 clones, 60% to 85% recorded once. Source material: PBMCs. These receptors all come from a male donor in good health and CMV-seropositive.

This chain connects TRBV10-3 to TRBJ1-6; TRBD1 matches at 11 bases. CDR3 length: 16 amino acids. V lost 5 bases, J lost 9 bases, and 9 bases stayed unmatched. Germline V gene data show CDR1 as ENHRY and CDR2 as SYGVKD. CDR3 amino acids: CAISPATGTGGSPLHF. The CDR3 nucleotides read TGTGCCATCAGTCCCGCTACCGGGACAGGGGGTTCACCCCTCCACTTT.

The genes are TRBV5-6 and TRBJ1-2; D might be TRBD1 (6 bases). Germline loops: CDR1 SGHDT, CDR2 YYEEEE. The CDR3 extends over 15 amino acids. V gave up 3 bases and J gave up 0 bases, with 12 bases separating them. Here the CDR3 reads CASSSLGQSNYGYTF. The CDR3 DNA reads as TGTGCCAGCAGCTCCCTAGGACAGTCTAACTATGGCTACACCTTC. The whole variable domain, remainder taken from reference TRBV5-6 and TRBJ1-2, is DAGVTQSPTHLIKTRGQQVTLRCSPKSGHDTVSWYQQALGQGPQFIFQYYEEEERQRGNFPDRFSGHQFPNYSSELNVNALLLGDSALYLCASSSLGQSNYGYTFGSGTRLTVV.

The rearrangement joins TRBV4-1 to TRBJ1-2; TRBD1 agrees at 7 bases. CDR1 is MGHRA and CDR2 is YSYEKL in the germline V gene. Trimming took 4 bases from V and 5 from J; bases not matched to a gene: 10. The CDR3 spans 15 residues. The CDR3 loop is CASSRPDRVGYGYTF. As DNA, the CDR3 is TGCGCCAGCAGCCGACCAGACAGGGTCGGGTATGGCTACACCTTC.

J is TRBJ2-7 and V is TRBV4-2; 10 bases agree with TRBD1. V lost 4 bases, J lost 3 bases, and 3 bases stayed unmatched. From germline, CDR1 is LGHNA and CDR2 YNFKEQ. The CDR3 is 14 residues long. The CDR3, as DNA: TGTGCCAGCAGCCTTGGACAGGGGGACTACGAGCAGTACTTC. Translation: CASSLGQGDYEQYF.

The chain links TRBV19 to TRBJ2-5, with 8 bases that match TRBD1. Germline V lookup: CDR1 LNHDA, CDR2 SQIVND (reference sequence). The CDR3 spans 15 residues. V dropped 1 base and J dropped 5; count of bases not matched to a gene: 6. The CDR3 bases are TGTGCCAGTAGTATAGGGACAGGGATGTTGGAGACCCAGTACTTC. It yields the protein CASSIGTGMLETQYF.

This chain uses TRBV6-5 with TRBJ2-5, with TRBD2 matching 7 bases. The length of the CDR3 is 13 residues. Losses at the gene ends were 8 bases for V and 10 bases for J; bases not matched to a gene: 13. CDR1 is MNHEY and CDR2 is SVGAGI in the germline V gene. Here the CDR3 reads CASSNGGKGGQYF. The CDR3 DNA reads as TGTGCCAGCTCCAACGGGGGGAAGGGTGGCCAGTACTTC.

Only a few counts were recorded for this clone. The gene calls are TRBV7-6 and TRBJ2-5, with D perhaps matching TRBD1 (6 bases). The CDR3 extends over 15 amino acids. The V gene's germline CDR1 is SGHVS and CDR2 FNYEAQ. Trimming took off 5 bases at V and 4 bases at J, with 17 bases between the two ends. In DNA form, the CDR3 reads TGTGCCAGCAGCCGTGGTACAGGGTTGGGAGAGACCCAGTACTTC. Translating gives CASSRGTGLGETQYF.

This rearrangement joins TRBV27 to TRBJ2-7, with 15 positions matching TRBD2. Germline V gives CDR1 MNHEY, CDR2 SMNVEV (reference sequence). V dropped 4 bases and J dropped 3; count of bases not matched to a gene: 1. The CDR3 extends over 15 amino acids. The CDR3 DNA is TGTGCCAGCAGTTGGGGACTAGCGGGAGGCTACGAGCAGTACTTC. This sequence encodes CASSWGLAGGYEQYF.

V and J are TRBV7-2 and TRBJ2-5; no definite D call. This CDR3 spans 15 amino acids. V dropped 1 base and J dropped 5 bases, with 14 bases sitting between them. The germline CDR1 and CDR2 sequences are SGHTA and FQGNSA. CDR3 sequence reads: CASSLVFAAWETQYF. As DNA, the CDR3 is TGTGCCAGCAGCTTAGTCTTCGCGGCGTGGGAGACCCAGTACTTC.

V is TRBV10-3 and J is TRBJ1-1; 11 bases line up with TRBD1. Trimming removed 11 bases from V and 3 bases from J; junction bases left unmatched: 5. From germline, CDR1 is ENHRY and CDR2 SYGVKD. The length of the CDR3 is 13 residues. CDR3 DNA: TGTGCCGTAGGACAGGGGGCGGACACTGAAGCTTTCTTT. Amino acids: CAVGQGADTEAFF.

J is TRBJ2-7 and V is TRBV4-3; 7 nucleotides line up with TRBD1. The CDR3 consists of 15 residues. Germline V gene data show CDR1 as LGHNA and CDR2 as YSLEER. Germline trimming cut 2 bases from V and 3 bases from J; bases unmatched to any gene: 7. In nucleotides, the CDR3 is TGCGCCAGCAGCCAACAGACAGGGAATCGCTACGAGCAGTACTTC. Its translation: CASSQQTGNRYEQYF.

This chain uses TRBV11-2 with TRBJ2-1; 10 bases align to TRBD2. The CDR3 has 17 amino acids. Germline CDR1 and CDR2: SGHAT and FQNNGV. The J segment lost 6 bases and the V segment lost 5 bases, leaving 13 bases of the junction unmatched. CDR3 DNA sequence: TGTGCCAGCAGCGCATACAGGGGTAGCGGGAGGACCAATGAGCAGTTCTTC. This gives the protein CASSAYRGSGRTNEQFF.

The CDR3 protein is CSVTSGTEPSPLHF. In DNA, the CDR3 is TGCAGCGTTACTTCCGGGACAGAACCTTCACCCCTCCACTTT. The chain carries TRBV29-1 and TRBJ1-6; the match to TRBD1 covers 7 bases. This CDR3 is built from 14 residues. Unmatched junction bases numbered 10, after V lost 5 bases and J lost 9 bases. Germline assignment: CDR1 SQVTM and CDR2 ANQGSEA.

The V call is TRBV4-3, the J call TRBJ2-1, with 10 bases fitting TRBD1. Germline V CDR1 and CDR2: LGHNA, YSLEER. J lost 3 bases, V lost 6 bases, and 17 bases had no gene match. The length of the CDR3 is 19 residues. CDR3 amino acids: CASSGEGQGLMLNYNEQFF. The CDR3 DNA sequence: TGCGCCAGCAGTGGGGAGGGACAGGGGCTTATGCTTAACTACAATGAGCAGTTCTTC.

A single count supports this clone. This chain joins TRBV18 and TRBJ2-2; D possibly corresponds to TRBD1 (5 bases). The CDR3 sequence is 15 residues long. In germline, CDR1 is KGHSH, CDR2 LQKENI. Trimming stripped 3 bases from V and 5 bases from J, with 13 bases between. The CDR3 DNA reads as TGTGCCAGCTCACCGGGAAGGGGCCAGACCGGGGAGCTGTTTTTT. Translated: CASSPGRGQTGELFF.

This chain uses TRBV5-4 with TRBJ2-7, with 8 bases identical to TRBD1. The V gene's germline CDR1 is SGHNT and CDR2 YYREEE (reference sequence). With 4 bases clipped from V and 4 bases from J, the junction kept 13 bases outside the gene matches. CDR3 length: 16 amino acids. The CDR3: CASSVPGDRFSYEQYF. Written as DNA, the CDR3 is TGTGCCAGCAGCGTGCCCGGGGACAGGTTTTCTTACGAGCAGTACTTC.

V usage is TRBV2 and J usage is TRBJ2-7, with 13 bases that match TRBD2. V shed 6 bases and J 4 bases; nucleotides not matched to a gene: 3. Germline CDR1 reads SNHLY; CDR2 reads FYNNEI. This CDR3 is 14 amino acids long. In DNA form, the CDR3 reads TGTGCCAGCAGCCGGACTAGCGGGAGTTACGAGCAGTACTTC. This gives the protein CASSRTSGSYEQYF.

The chain uses TRBV7-8 and TRBJ2-3, with a tentative D call TRBD1 (7 bases). V was cut by 4 bases and J by 2 bases, with 19 bases left in between. This CDR3 region has 17 residues. Germline values: CDR1 SGHVS, CDR2 FQNEAQ. The CDR3 nucleotides are TGTGCCAGCAGCTCGAGTATGCGACAGGGACTCACAGATACGCAGTATTTT. Its translation is CASSSSMRQGLTDTQYF.

The chain employs TRBV7-9 and TRBJ1-2; 7 bases fit TRBD1. The CDR3 is 16 residues long. The junction had 12 bases not matched to a gene; V was cut back by 3 bases and J by 5 bases. Germline CDR1 and CDR2: SEHNR and FQNEAQ (reference sequence). The DNA of the CDR3 is TGTGCCAGCAGCTTGGAGGGACAGCTCGGAGCGTATGGCTACACCTTC. Amino acids: CASSLEGQLGAYGYTF.

This CDR3 is CASSYSRDSTGELFF. The CDR3 nucleotides are TGTGCCAGCAGTTACTCCCGGGACTCCACCGGGGAGCTGTTTTTT. V is TRBV6-5 and J is TRBJ2-2; tentatively, D is TRBD2 (6 bases). From germline, CDR1 is MNHEY and CDR2 SVGAGI. The CDR3 is 15 amino acids. V lost 0 bases and J lost 4, with 9 bases in between.

The genes are TRBV7-3 and TRBJ2-7, with 8 bases matching TRBD1. CDR1 and CDR2 (germline): SGHTA, FQGTGA. There are 13 residues in the CDR3. The J segment lost 6 bases and the V segment lost 5 bases, leaving 6 bases of the junction unmatched. CDR3 coding DNA: TGTGCCAGCAGCACCCGACAGGGGAGCGAGCAGTACTTC. It is translated as CASSTRQGSEQYF.